This paragraph covers one TCR beta chain sequence. Original analysis: Estimates of nucleated cell counts were drawn from the amplification of reference gene primers. Using immunoSEQ multiplex PCR, the repertoire was profiled, and TCRdb retains in-frame clones only, with some absent. Clonal size and the V and J genes are those of that table, whereas D and trimming came from the DNA. The data contain fewer than 150,000 clones, about three quarters of them singletons. The CDR3 loop spans 14 amino acids. Germline CDR1 KGHSH, CDR2 LQKENI. J gave up 1 base and V 5 bases, and 2 bases lay outside the gene matches. This sample was included in a study of blood T cell repertoires in COVID-19. Study-level background: Nucleic acid was either cDNA or gDNA, and it came from T cells, B-cell-depleted T cells, or PBMCs.

This receptor was taken from a man between 65 and 85 years old with acute or convalescent COVID-19. The chain combines TRBV18 with TRBJ1-1; 9 positions match TRBD1. What was sequenced was peripheral blood. The CDR3 protein is CASSWTGENTEAFF. The CDR3 nucleotides are TGTGCCAGCTCATGGACAGGGGAGAACACTGAAGCTTTCTTT.